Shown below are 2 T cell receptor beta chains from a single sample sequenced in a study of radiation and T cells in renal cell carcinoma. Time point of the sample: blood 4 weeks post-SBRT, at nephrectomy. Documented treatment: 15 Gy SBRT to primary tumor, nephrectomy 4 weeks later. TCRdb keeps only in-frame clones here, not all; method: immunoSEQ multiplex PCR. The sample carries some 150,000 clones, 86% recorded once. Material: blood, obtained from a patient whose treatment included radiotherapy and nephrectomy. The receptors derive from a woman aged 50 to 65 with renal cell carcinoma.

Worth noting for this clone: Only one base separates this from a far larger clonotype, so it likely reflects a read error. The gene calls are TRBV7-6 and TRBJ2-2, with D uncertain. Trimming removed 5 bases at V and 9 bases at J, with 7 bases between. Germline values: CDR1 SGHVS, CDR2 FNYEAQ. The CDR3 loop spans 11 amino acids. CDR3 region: CASSPTRELFF. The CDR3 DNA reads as TGTGCCAGCAGCCCGACCAGGGAGCTGTTTTTT.

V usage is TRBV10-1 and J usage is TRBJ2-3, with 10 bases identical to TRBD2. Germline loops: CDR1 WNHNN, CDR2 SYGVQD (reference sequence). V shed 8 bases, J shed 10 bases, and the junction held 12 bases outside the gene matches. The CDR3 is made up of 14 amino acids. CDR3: CASGIGAGGESQYF. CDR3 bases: TGCGCCAGCGGGATTGGAGCGGGAGGGGAATCGCAGTATTTT.